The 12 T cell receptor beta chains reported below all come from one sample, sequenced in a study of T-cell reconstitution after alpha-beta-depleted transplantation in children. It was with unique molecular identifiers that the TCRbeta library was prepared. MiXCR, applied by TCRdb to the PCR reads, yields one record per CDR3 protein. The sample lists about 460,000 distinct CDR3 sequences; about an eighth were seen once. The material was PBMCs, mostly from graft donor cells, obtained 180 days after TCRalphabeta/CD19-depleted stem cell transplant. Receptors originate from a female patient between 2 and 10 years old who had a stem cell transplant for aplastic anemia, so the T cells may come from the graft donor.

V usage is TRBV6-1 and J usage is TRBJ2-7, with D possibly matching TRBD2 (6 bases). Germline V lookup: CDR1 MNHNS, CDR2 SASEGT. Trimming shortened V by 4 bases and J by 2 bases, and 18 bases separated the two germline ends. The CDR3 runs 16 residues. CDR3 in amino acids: CASSAGPRRGTYEQYF. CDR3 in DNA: TGTGCCAGCAGTGCCGGGCCTCGGAGGGGCACCTACGAGCAGTACTTC.

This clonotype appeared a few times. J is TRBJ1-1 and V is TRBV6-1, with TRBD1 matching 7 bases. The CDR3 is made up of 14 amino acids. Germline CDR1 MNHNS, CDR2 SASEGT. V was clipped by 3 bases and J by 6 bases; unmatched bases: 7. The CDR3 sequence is CASSDRQGVPEAFF. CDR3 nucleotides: TGTGCCAGCAGTGACCGACAGGGTGTCCCTGAAGCTTTCTTT.

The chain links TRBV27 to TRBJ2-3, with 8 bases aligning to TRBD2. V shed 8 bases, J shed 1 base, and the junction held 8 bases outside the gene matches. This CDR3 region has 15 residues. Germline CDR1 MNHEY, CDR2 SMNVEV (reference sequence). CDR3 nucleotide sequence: TGTGCCAGCGCCGCTCGGCGGGAGGGCACAGATACGCAGTATTTT. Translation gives CASAARREGTDTQYF.

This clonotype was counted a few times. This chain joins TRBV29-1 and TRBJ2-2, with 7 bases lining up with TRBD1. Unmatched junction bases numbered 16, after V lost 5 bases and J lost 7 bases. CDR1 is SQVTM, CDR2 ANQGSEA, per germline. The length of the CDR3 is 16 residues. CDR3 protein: CSVMISRRQGYGELFF. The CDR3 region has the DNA TGCAGCGTTATGATTAGTCGAAGACAGGGCTACGGGGAGCTGTTTTTT.

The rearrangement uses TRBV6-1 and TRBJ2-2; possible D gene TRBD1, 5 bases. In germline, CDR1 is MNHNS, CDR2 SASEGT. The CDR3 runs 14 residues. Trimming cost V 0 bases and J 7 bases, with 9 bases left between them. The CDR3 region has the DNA TGTGCCAGCAGTGAAGCCCCAGGGATCGGGGAGCTGTTTTTT. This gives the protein CASSEAPGIGELFF.

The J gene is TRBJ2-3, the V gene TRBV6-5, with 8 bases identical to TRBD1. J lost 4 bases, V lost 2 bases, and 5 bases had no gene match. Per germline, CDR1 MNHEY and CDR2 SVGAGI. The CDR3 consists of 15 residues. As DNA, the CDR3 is TGTGCCAGCAGTTACAGCAGGGGGCTGCCAGATACGCAGTATTTT. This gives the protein CASSYSRGLPDTQYF.

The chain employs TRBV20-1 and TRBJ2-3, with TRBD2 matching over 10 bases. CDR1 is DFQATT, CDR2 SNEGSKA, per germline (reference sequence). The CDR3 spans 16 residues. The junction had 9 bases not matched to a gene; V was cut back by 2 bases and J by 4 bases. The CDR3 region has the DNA TGCAGTGCTAGAAGGCTAGCGGGAGTTACCCCAGATACGCAGTATTTT. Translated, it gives CSARRLAGVTPDTQYF.

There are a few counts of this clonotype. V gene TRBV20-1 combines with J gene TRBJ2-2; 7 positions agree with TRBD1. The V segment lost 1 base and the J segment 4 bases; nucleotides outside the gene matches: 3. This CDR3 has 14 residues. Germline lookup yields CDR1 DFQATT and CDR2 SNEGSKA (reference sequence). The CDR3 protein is CSARARGFTGELFF. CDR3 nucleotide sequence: TGCAGTGCTAGAGCCAGGGGGTTCACCGGGGAGCTGTTTTTT.

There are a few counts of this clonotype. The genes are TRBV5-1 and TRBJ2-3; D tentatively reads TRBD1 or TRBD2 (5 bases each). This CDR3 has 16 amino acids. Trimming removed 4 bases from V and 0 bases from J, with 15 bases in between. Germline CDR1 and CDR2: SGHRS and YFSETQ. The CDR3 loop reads CASSAMGPWSTDTQYF. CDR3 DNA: TGCGCCAGCAGCGCAATGGGACCCTGGAGCACAGATACGCAGTATTTT.

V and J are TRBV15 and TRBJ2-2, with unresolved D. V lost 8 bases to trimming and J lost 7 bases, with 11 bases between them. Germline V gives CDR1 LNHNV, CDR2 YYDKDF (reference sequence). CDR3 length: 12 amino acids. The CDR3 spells CATCRTGGELFF. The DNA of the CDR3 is TGTGCCACCTGCCGTACTGGCGGGGAGCTGTTTTTT.

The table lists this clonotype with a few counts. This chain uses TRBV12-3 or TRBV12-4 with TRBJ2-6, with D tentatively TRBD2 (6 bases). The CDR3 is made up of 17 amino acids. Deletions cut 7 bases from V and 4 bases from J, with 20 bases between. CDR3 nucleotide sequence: TGTGCCAGCACCCCCTTGAATGGGGGGAGCGGGGCCAACGTCCTGACTTTC. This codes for CASTPLNGGSGANVLTF.

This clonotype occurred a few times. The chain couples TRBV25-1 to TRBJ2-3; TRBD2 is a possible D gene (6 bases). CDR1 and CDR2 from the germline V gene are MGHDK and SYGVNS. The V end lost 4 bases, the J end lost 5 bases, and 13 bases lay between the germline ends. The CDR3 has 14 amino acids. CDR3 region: CASSGGLSGDTQYF. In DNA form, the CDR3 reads TGTGCCAGCAGTGGGGGACTCTCGGGAGATACGCAGTATTTT.